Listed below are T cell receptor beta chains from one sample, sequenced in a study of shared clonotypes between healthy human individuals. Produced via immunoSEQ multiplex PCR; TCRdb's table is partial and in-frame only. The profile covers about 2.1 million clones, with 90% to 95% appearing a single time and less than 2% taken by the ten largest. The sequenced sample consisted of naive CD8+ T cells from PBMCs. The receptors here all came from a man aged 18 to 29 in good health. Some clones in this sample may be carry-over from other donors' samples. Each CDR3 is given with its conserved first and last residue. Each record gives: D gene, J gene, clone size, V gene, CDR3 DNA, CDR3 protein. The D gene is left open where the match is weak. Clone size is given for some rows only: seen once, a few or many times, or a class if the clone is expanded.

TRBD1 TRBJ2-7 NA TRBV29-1 TGCAGCTTCCTGGGGCAGGGGGACGAGCAGTACTTC CSFLGQGDEQYF
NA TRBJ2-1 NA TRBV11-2 TGTGCCAGCAGCTTACTCTCGGGACCTCCTAGGAATGAGCAGTTCTTC CASSLLSGPPRNEQFF
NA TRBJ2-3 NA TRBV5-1 TGCGCCAGCAGCTTGGGGGAATTCACAGATACGCAGTATTTT CASSLGEFTDTQYF
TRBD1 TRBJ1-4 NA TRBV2 TGTGCCAGCAGTGAGGCGACCGGGACAGGGGGGGAAAAACTGTTTTTT CASSEATGTGGEKLFF
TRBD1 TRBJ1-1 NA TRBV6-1 TGTGCCAGCAGTGACGACAGGGTGGCCGCTTTCTTT CASSDDRVAAFF
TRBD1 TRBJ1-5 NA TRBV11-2 TGTGCCAGCAGCTTAGGCCCCGGGACAGGGGGCAATCAGCCCCAGCATTTT CASSLGPGTGGNQPQHF
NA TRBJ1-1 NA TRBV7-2 TGTGCCAGCAGCTTACTCCGGACTGAAGCTTTCTTT CASSLLRTEAFF
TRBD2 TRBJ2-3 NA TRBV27 TGTGCCAGCTTTGGACTAGCGGGGGGCTCGCTGTATTTT CASFGLAGGSLYF
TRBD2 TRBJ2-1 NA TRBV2 TGTGCCTGGAGCGGGATTGGCAATGAGCAGTTCTTC CAWSGIGNEQFF
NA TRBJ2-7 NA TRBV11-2 TGTGCCAGCAGCCAATCAGGACTTGGGGAGCAGTACTTC CASSQSGLGEQYF
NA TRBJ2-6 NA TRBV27 TGTGCCAGCAGTCCCGGGATCTCTGGGGCCAACGTCCTGACTTTC CASSPGISGANVLTF
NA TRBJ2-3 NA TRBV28 TGTGCCAGCAGTTTAAACCCGCTCCTAGCCGAGTCAGATACGCAGTATTTT CASSLNPLLAESDTQYF
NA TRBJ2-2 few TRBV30 TGTGCCTGGTCGGCAGGGGTTAGCGGGGAGCTGTTTTTT CAWSAGVSGELFF
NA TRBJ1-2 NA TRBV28 TGTGCCAGCAGTTTACCTGGGACCTTTAACTATGGCTACACCTTC CASSLPGTFNYGYTF
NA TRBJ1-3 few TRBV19 TGTGCCAGTAGGCAGACCTCTGGAAACACCATATATTTT CASRQTSGNTIYF
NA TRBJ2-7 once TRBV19 TGTGCCAGTAGTATTTCTGACAGGACCCCTTCCTACGAGCAGTACTTC CASSISDRTPSYEQYF
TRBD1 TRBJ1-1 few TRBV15 TGTGCCACCAGCTTCGGGACAGCGAACACTGAAGCTTTCTTT CATSFGTANTEAFF
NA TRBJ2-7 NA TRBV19 TGTGCCAGTAGTATCAGCGGATTCTACGAGCAGTACTTC CASSISGFYEQYF
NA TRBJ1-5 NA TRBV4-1 TGCGCCAGCAGCCAAGTCGGGAGGGTCGGTATCAATCAGCCCCAGCATTTT CASSQVGRVGINQPQHF
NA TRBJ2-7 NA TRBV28 TGTGCCAGCAGTTTATGGTTGGGCTACGAGCAGTACTTC CASSLWLGYEQYF
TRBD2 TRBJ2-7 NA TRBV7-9 TGTGCCAGCAGCGGGACTACCTACGAGCAGTACTTC CASSGTTYEQYF
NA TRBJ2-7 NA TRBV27 TGTGCCAGCAGTTTATACCGTGGGCTGATGGACTACGAGCAGTACTTC CASSLYRGLMDYEQYF
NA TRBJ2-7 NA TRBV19 TGTGCCAGTAGACACCGGGACCCCAACTCCTACGAGCAGTACTTC CASRHRDPNSYEQYF
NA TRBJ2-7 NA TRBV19 TGTGCCAGTAGTACCTCAAAACGGATTCCCTACGAGCAGTACTTC CASSTSKRIPYEQYF
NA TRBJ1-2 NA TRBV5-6 TGTGCCAGCAGCTTGGCCACAGCGAACTATGGCTACACCTTC CASSLATANYGYTF
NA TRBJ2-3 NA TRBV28 TGTGCCAGCAGTTCGCGGAGGGAGGTCACAGATACGCAGTATTTT CASSSRREVTDTQYF
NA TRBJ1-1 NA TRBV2 TGTGCCAGCAGAGATAGACACGTCCGGGTGGACACTGAAGCTTTCTTT CASRDRHVRVDTEAFF
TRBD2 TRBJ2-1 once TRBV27 TGTGCCAGCAGCCCGAGGACTAGCGGGAGGCGGAATGAGCAGTTCTTC CASSPRTSGRRNEQFF
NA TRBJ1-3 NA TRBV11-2 TGTGCCAGCAGCTCTCCGGGATACTCTGGAAACACCATATATTTT CASSSPGYSGNTIYF
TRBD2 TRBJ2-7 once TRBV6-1 TGTGCCAGCAGCCCTTGGGCTAGCGGGAGCGGCGAGCAGTACTTC CASSPWASGSGEQYF
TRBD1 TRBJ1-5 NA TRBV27 TGTGCCAGCAGTTTATCGAGGGGACAGGGAGGTCAGCCCCAGCATTTT CASSLSRGQGGQPQHF
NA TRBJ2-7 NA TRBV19 TGTGCCAGCCGGGACCTTTCCTACGAGCAGTACTTC CASRDLSYEQYF
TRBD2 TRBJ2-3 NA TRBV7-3 TGTGCCAGCAGTCATAGCGGGAGCGTAGGAGATACGCAGTATTTT CASSHSGSVGDTQYF
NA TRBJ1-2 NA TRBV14 TGTGCCAGCAGCCAAGAACCCGCGACTGGGACTCCCACCTTC CASSQEPATGTPTF
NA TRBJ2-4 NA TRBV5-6 TGTGCCAGCAGCTTTCCAGAATCGGACATTCAGTACTTC CASSFPESDIQYF
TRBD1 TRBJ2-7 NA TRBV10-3 TGTGCCATCAGTGAGCTCCCCGACAGGGATGGTCGCTACGAGCAGTACTTC CAISELPDRDGRYEQYF
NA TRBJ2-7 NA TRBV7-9 TGTGCCAGCACCCCTCCCACCACCTACGAGCAGTACTTC CASTPPTTYEQYF
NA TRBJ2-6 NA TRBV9 TGTGCCAGCAGCGTAGCTCCGAGACACCACTCTGGGGCCAACGTCCTGACTTTC CASSVAPRHHSGANVLTF
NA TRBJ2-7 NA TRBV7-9 TGTGCCAGCAGCTCATCCGGGAGACCCTACGAGCAGTACTTC CASSSSGRPYEQYF
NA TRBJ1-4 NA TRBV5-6 TGTGCCAGCAGCCGGATATACGCAACTAATGAAAAACTGTTTTTT CASSRIYATNEKLFF
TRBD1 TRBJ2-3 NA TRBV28 TGTGCCAGCAGTTTAGTAGGGACAGGGGATCCAGATACGCAGTATTTT CASSLVGTGDPDTQYF
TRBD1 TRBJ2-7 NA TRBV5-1 TGCGCCAGCAGCGTCTCCGGGACAGGGCCCATGGAGCAGTACTTC CASSVSGTGPMEQYF
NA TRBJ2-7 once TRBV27 TGTGCCACACGAACGGGGGGCCCGACGAGCTCCTACGAGCAGTACTTC CATRTGGPTSSYEQYF
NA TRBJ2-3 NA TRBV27 TGTGCCAGCAGTCCCTTATGGACCGGAGGGGCAGATACGCAGTATTTT CASSPLWTGGADTQYF
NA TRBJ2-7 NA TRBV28 TGTGCCAGCAGTTTAACCCCTGGGCAGGGCTACGAGCAGTACTTC CASSLTPGQGYEQYF
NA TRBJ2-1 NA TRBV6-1 TGTGCCAGCAGTGAAGCGCCTCTGAGGTCCCTGTCCTACAATGAGCAGTTCTTC CASSEAPLRSLSYNEQFF
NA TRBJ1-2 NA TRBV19 TGTGCCAGTACGCCTGGCAGTACTTCCTATGGCTACACCTTC CASTPGSTSYGYTF
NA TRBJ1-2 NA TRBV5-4 TGTGCCAGCAACCCGGGGGCGGACTATGGCTACACCTTC CASNPGADYGYTF
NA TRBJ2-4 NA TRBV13 TGTGCCAGCAGCTCAAATCAGGGGCGCGGAGTCTGGAACATTCAGTACTTC CASSSNQGRGVWNIQYF
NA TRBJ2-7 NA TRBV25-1 TGTGCCAGCAGTGAATCCGTGGGTGGCGAGCAGTACTTC CASSESVGGEQYF
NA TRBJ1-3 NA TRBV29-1 TGCAGCGTTTGTTTCGGACAATCTGGAAACACCATATATTTT CSVCFGQSGNTIYF
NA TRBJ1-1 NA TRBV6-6 TGTGCCAGCAGTTACTCTTGGAACACTGAAGCTTTCTTT CASSYSWNTEAFF
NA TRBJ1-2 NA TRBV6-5 TGTGCCACCTCGATTCGTGGCTACACCTTC CATSIRGYTF
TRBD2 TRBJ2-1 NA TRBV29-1 TGCAGCGTAGAGGGGCGGGAGGGCCCTAGATCCTACAATGAGCAGTTCTTC CSVEGREGPRSYNEQFF
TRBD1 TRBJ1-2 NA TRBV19 TGTGCCAGTAGTATCTACAGGGGGTTGGAGGATGGCTACACCTTC CASSIYRGLEDGYTF
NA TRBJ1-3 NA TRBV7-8 TGTGCCAGCAGCTTAAGGCCAGGGACTGGAAACACCATATATTTT CASSLRPGTGNTIYF
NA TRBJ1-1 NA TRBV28 TGTGCCAGCAGTTTAGTGGGGGGAAGCGGGTGGGCTTTCTTT CASSLVGGSGWAFF